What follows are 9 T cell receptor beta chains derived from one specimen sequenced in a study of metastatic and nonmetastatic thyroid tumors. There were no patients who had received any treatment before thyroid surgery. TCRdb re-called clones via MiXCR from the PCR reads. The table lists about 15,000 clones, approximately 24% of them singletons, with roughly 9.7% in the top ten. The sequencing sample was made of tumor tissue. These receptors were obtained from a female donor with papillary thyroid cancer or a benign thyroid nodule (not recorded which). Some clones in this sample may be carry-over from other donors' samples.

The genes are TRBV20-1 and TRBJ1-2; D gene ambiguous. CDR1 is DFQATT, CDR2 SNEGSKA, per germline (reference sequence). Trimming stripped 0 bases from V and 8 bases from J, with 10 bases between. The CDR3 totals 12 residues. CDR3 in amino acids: CSAREPATGYTF. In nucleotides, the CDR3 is TGCAGTGCTAGAGAGCCAGCAACGGGCTACACCTTC.

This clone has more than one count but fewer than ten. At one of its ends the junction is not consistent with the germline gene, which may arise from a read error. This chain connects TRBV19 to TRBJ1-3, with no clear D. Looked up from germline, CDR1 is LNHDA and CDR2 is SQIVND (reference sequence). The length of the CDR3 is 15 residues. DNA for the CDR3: TGTGCCAGTAGCTCTCGGAGGAGCTCTGGAAACACAATATATTTT. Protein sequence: CASSSRRSSGNTIYF.

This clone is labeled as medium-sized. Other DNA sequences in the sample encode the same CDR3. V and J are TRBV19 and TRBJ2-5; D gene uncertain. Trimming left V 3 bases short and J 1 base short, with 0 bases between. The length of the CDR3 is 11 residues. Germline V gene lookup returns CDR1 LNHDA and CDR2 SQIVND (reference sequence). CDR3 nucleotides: TGTGCCAGTAGTATCCAAGAGACCCAGTACTTC. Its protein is CASSIQETQYF.

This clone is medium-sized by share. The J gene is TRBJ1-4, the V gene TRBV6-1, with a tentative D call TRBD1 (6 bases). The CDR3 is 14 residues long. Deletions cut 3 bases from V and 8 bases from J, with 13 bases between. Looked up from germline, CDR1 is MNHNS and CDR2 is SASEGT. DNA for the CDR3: TGTGCCAGCAGTGACGGGGGGGCGTTCGAAAAACTGTTTTTT. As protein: CASSDGGAFEKLFF.

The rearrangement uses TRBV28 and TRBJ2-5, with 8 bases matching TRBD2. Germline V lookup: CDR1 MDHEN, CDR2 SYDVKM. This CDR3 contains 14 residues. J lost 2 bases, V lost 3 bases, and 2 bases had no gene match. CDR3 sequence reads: CASSFLAGQETQYF. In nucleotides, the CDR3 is TGTGCCAGCAGTTTCTTAGCGGGACAAGAGACCCAGTACTTC.

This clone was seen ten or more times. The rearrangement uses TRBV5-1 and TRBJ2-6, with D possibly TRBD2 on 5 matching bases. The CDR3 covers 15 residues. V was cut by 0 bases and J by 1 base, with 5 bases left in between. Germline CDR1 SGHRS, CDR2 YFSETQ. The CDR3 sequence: CASSLGGSGANVLTF. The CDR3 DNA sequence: TGCGCCAGCAGCTTGGGAGGGTCTGGGGCCAACGTCCTGACTTTC.

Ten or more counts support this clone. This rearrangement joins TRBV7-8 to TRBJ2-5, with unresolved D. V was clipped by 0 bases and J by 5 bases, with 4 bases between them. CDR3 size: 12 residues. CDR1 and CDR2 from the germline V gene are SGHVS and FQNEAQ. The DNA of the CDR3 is TGTGCCAGCAGCTTAGCGTCCGAGACCCAGTACTTC. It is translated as CASSLASETQYF.

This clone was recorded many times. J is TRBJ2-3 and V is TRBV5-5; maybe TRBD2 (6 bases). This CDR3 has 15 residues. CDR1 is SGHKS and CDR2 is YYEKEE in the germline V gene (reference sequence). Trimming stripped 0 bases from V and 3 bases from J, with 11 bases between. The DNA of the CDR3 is TGTGCCAGCAGCTTGGGCCTAGCGAAGACAGATACGCAGTATTTT. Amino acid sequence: CASSLGLAKTDTQYF.

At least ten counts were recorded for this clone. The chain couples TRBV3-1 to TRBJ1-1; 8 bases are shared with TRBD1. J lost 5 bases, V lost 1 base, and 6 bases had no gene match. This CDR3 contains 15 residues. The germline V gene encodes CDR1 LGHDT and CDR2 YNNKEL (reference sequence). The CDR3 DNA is TGTGCCAGCAGCCAAGTCGGCAGGGGGCCAACTGAAGCTTTCTTT. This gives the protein CASSQVGRGPTEAFF.